There are a few counts of the clone carrying this T cell receptor beta chain. Antigen unknown. A J-beta primer mix and a sample-barcoded 5' primer were used in a second PCR of roughly 7 to 12 cycles. From the 5' RACE reads, TCRdb called clonotypes with MiXCR, one entry per CDR3 protein. The top ten hold approximately 20% of the sample, which has about 720,000 distinct CDR3 sequences, 22% seen once. The sample comes from a study of blood T cells in healthy people across ages. Germline-derived CDR1 and CDR2 are MDHEN and SYDVKM. This CDR3 is 15 amino acids long. V lost 3 bases, J lost 5 bases, and 15 bases lay in between. Study-wide findings and caveats: A greater number of naive CD4+ cells and higher diversity distinguished long-lived donors from aged donors. The study could not conclusively compare naive and antigen-experienced cells, given its unsorted PBMCs.

The chain uses TRBV28 and TRBJ2-3; a possible D gene is TRBD2 (7 bases). The material sequenced was blood. The receptor was isolated from a man between 65 and 80 years old in good health. Here the CDR3 DNA reads TGTGCCAGCAGTTTGCGTGGGGGGGCCTTAGATACGCAGTATTTT. This codes for CASSLRGGALDTQYF.